This passage covers 28 T cell receptor beta chains from one sample sequenced in a study of cytomegalovirus exposure and HLA in healthy donors. PCR primers comprised 60 Vbeta and 13 Jbeta primers. TCRdb's table, derived via immunoSEQ multiplex PCR, lists solely in-frame clones and lacks some. The sample carries 200,000 to 300,000 clones, roughly 82% recorded once. The sample consisted of PBMCs. The receptors shown here come from a woman aged 40-49 years in good health and CMV-seropositive.

The chain couples TRBV27 to TRBJ2-7; possibly TRBD1 for D (5 bases). Between the trimmed V and J ends, which lost 11 bases and 1 base, there was a span of 15 bases. The CDR3 is 13 residues long. CDR1 and CDR2 (germline): MNHEY, SMNVEV (reference sequence). The CDR3 sequence: CAGWPDSSYEQYF. For the CDR3, the DNA is TGTGCCGGCTGGCCAGACAGTTCCTACGAGCAGTACTTC.

This chain connects TRBV5-4 to TRBJ1-2; D is ambiguous. The CDR3 runs to 16 residues. CDR1 is SGHNT, CDR2 YYREEE, per germline (reference sequence). V lost 4 bases to trimming and J lost 4 bases, with 20 bases between them. DNA for the CDR3: TGTGCCAGCAGCCAACCTGGACGGGAGAGTCTCTATGGCTACACCTTC. It encodes CASSQPGRESLYGYTF.

The V call is TRBV7-3, the J call TRBJ2-3; TRBD2 matches 13 bases. V was pared by 3 bases and J by 0 bases, with 3 bases of the junction left unmatched. This CDR3 is 17 amino acids long. The germline gives CDR1 SGHTA, CDR2 FQGTGA. The CDR3 sequence: CASSLRTSGSSTDTQYF. In DNA, the CDR3 is TGTGCCAGCAGCTTGAGGACTAGCGGGAGCAGCACAGATACGCAGTATTTT.

To note about this clone: The identical CDR3 is also encoded by other nucleotide sequences in the sample. This chain joins TRBV5-6 and TRBJ2-3; D is uncertain. CDR1 is SGHDT, CDR2 YYEEEE, per germline. V lost 5 bases to trimming and J lost 5 bases, with 6 bases between them. The CDR3 consists of 11 residues. CDR3 DNA sequence: TGTGCCAGCAGTTTCTTAGATACGCAGTATTTT. The encoded protein is CASSFLDTQYF.

V is TRBV5-8 and J is TRBJ2-5, with 9 bases matching TRBD2. The trim removed 0 bases at V and 5 bases at J, leaving 8 bases unmatched. The CDR3 extends over 16 amino acids. Germline lookup yields CDR1 SGHTS and CDR2 YDEGEE. CDR3 amino acids: CASSLGERGVLETQYF. The CDR3, as DNA: TGTGCCAGCAGCTTGGGAGAGCGGGGGGTTTTGGAGACCCAGTACTTC.

The genes are TRBV18 and TRBJ2-2; D possibly corresponds to TRBD2 (6 bases). This CDR3 is 18 amino acids long. Germline CDR1 reads KGHSH; CDR2 reads LQKENI. V lost 1 base to trimming and J lost 3 bases, with 18 bases between them. In DNA form, the CDR3 reads TGTGCCAGCTCACCACGGGAGGTCTCCAGCGCGGACACCGGGGAGCTGTTTTTT. Protein: CASSPREVSSADTGELFF.

This clone appeared once. One junction end does not reproduce the germline sequence, and a read error may be involved. The chain joins TRBV7-9 to TRBJ1-4; D call uncertain. CDR1 SEHNR and CDR2 FQNEAQ come from the germline V gene (reference sequence). The CDR3 is made up of 14 amino acids. This CDR3 is CSSSFPGVNEKLFF. The CDR3 DNA sequence: TGTTCCAGCAGCTTCCCCGGGGTTAATGAAAAACTGTTTTTT.

This clone was observed a single time. This chain connects TRBV19 to TRBJ1-5, with TRBD1 identical over 11 bases. The V and J ends lost 5 bases and 6 bases, in that order; junction bases with no gene match: 9. The CDR3 is 16 residues long. The germline gives CDR1 LNHDA, CDR2 SQIVND (reference sequence). The CDR3 loop is CASSPADRGLFQPQHF. DNA of the CDR3: TGTGCCAGTAGTCCAGCGGACAGGGGGCTTTTTCAGCCCCAGCATTTT.

The rearrangement links TRBV11-2 to TRBJ1-1; 8 nucleotides align to TRBD1. J was trimmed by 0 bases and V by 5 bases; bases with no gene match: 11. The CDR3 runs 17 residues. CDR1 and CDR2 from the germline V gene are SGHAT and FQNNGV. The CDR3 is CASSRTRGTGLNTEAFF. For the CDR3, the DNA is TGTGCCAGCAGCAGAACAAGGGGGACAGGACTGAACACTGAAGCTTTCTTT.

This chain joins TRBV2 and TRBJ1-2; no definite D call. The CDR3 is 13 residues long. V lost 7 bases to trimming and J lost 4 bases, with 13 bases between them. CDR1 and CDR2 (germline): SNHLY, FYNNEI. CDR3 nucleotides: TGTGCCAGCAATCCGGAGCAGATCTATGGCTACACCTTC. This codes for CASNPEQIYGYTF.

This clone appeared a few times. The chain joins TRBV18 to TRBJ1-1, with D unresolved. This CDR3 has 16 amino acids. V dropped 0 bases and J dropped 6 bases, with 17 bases sitting between them. Germline-derived CDR1 and CDR2 are KGHSH and LQKENI. CDR3 residues: CASSPPALGRRAEAFF. CDR3 DNA: TGTGCCAGCTCACCACCAGCTCTGGGAAGGAGGGCTGAAGCTTTCTTT.

The DNA of the CDR3 is TGTGCCAACGGGGACAGGGGGGCCTATGGCTACACCTTC. As protein: CANGDRGAYGYTF. The chain is built from TRBV28 and TRBJ1-2, with 11 bases fitting TRBD1. The V gene end was trimmed by 10 bases and the J gene end by 4 bases; junction bases not matched to a gene: 5. Per germline, CDR1 MDHEN and CDR2 SYDVKM. The CDR3 spans 13 residues.

The CDR3 loop is CASSPDSGRAPEQYF. CDR3 nucleotide sequence: TGTGCCAGCAGCCCCGATAGCGGGAGGGCCCCCGAGCAGTACTTC. The chain employs TRBV7-9 and TRBJ2-7; 11 bases are shared with TRBD2. The CDR3 length is 15 residues. CDR1 is SEHNR, CDR2 FQNEAQ, per germline (reference sequence). J was trimmed by 6 bases and V by 5 bases; bases with no gene match: 9.

The V and J genes are TRBV30 and TRBJ1-5; no clear D gene. This CDR3 is 13 amino acids long. CDR1 is GTSNPN, CDR2 SVGIG, per germline (reference sequence). The V end lost 0 bases, the J end lost 4 bases, and 7 bases lay between the germline ends. Here the CDR3 DNA reads TGTGCCTGGAGTGTAAGGGAGAATCAGCCCCAGCATTTT. Its protein is CAWSVRENQPQHF.

Note on this clone: The same CDR3 can be traced to other DNA sequences in this sample. The gene calls are TRBV7-2 and TRBJ2-7; unclear D gene. From germline, CDR1 is SGHTA and CDR2 FQGNSA. The CDR3 is 13 amino acids. Trimming removed 2 bases from V and 0 bases from J, with 5 bases in between. The CDR3 sequence: CASSLPSSYEQYF. In nucleotides, the CDR3 is TGTGCCAGCAGCTTACCTAGCTCCTACGAGCAGTACTTC.

V is TRBV10-3 and J is TRBJ1-2; no clear D gene. V was shortened by 0 bases and J by 6 bases, with 8 bases between the two germline ends. Germline CDR1 ENHRY, CDR2 SYGVKD. The CDR3 contains 13 residues. The CDR3 here is CAISESGSDGYTF. The CDR3 DNA reads as TGTGCCATCAGTGAGTCGGGTAGCGATGGCTACACCTTC.

V usage is TRBV7-9 and J usage is TRBJ2-2; 8 bases line up with TRBD2. This CDR3 has 15 amino acids. In germline, CDR1 is SEHNR, CDR2 FQNEAQ (reference sequence). Trimming cost V 6 bases and J 2 bases; bases outside gene matches: 5. The CDR3 DNA sequence: TGTGCCAGCAGAAATAGCGGGGACAACACCGGGGAGCTGTTTTTT. It specifies CASRNSGDNTGELFF.

This clone has a handful of counts. The chain joins TRBV6-5 to TRBJ1-1; TRBD1 matches at 8 bases. V shed 4 bases and J 6 bases; nucleotides not matched to a gene: 7. Germline V gene lookup returns CDR1 MNHEY and CDR2 SVGAGI. This CDR3 has 14 amino acids. CDR3 sequence: CASSSGQGRSEAFF. In DNA form, the CDR3 reads TGTGCCAGCAGTTCTGGACAGGGTCGGTCTGAAGCTTTCTTT.

This clone came up once. The chain carries TRBV9 and TRBJ2-1, with D possibly matching TRBD2 (5 bases). The germline gives CDR1 SGDLS, CDR2 YYNGEE. V dropped 0 bases and J dropped 6 bases, with 13 bases sitting between them. This CDR3 has 15 amino acids. CDR3 bases: TGTGCCAGCAGCGTAGGGGGAGTCGCCTCCAATGAGCAGTTCTTC. Translated: CASSVGGVASNEQFF.

This clone was detected only a few times. The chain joins TRBV2 to TRBJ2-2; 7 bases are shared with TRBD1. The CDR3 runs to 15 residues. Germline values: CDR1 SNHLY, CDR2 FYNNEI. The junction had 7 bases not matched to a gene; V was cut back by 8 bases and J by 1 base. CDR3 in amino acids: CASEGRGRNTGELFF. The CDR3 nucleotides read TGTGCCAGCGAGGGTAGGGGGCGGAACACCGGGGAGCTGTTTTTT. The full variable domain, in which reference TRBV2 and TRBJ2-2 provide the parts outside the CDR3, is EPEVTQTPSHQVTQMGQEVILRCVPISNHLYFYWYRQILGQKVEFLVSFYNNEISEKSEIFDDQFSVERPDGSNFTLKIRSTKLEDSAMYFCASEGRGRNTGELFFGEGSRLTVL.

This clone has more than one count but fewer than ten. The chain has TRBV5-1 and TRBJ1-4, with 7 bases fitting TRBD1. V shed 1 base and J 7 bases; nucleotides not matched to a gene: 10. The CDR3 length is 16 residues. Germline CDR1 and CDR2: SGHRS and YFSETQ. CDR3 in amino acids: CASSLPTGVEGEKLFF. The CDR3 nucleotides are TGCGCCAGCAGCTTGCCCACAGGGGTGGAAGGTGAAAAACTGTTTTTT.

This clone was seen a single time. The CDR3 sequence: CASRPGQGMSTEAFF. CDR3 bases: TGTGCCAGCAGACCCGGACAGGGGATGAGCACTGAAGCTTTCTTT. This chain connects TRBV27 to TRBJ1-1; 9 positions agree with TRBD1. Trimming removed 6 bases from V and 4 bases from J; junction bases left unmatched: 9. Germline lookup yields CDR1 MNHEY and CDR2 SMNVEV (reference sequence). CDR3 length: 15 residues.

Turning to this clone: At the DNA level, this CDR3 is encoded by other sequences in the same sample as well. The chain recombines TRBV6-5 with TRBJ1-1; D perhaps matches TRBD1 (6 bases). V lost 6 bases and J 11 bases, leaving 16 bases between the germline ends. This CDR3 has 12 amino acids. Looked up from germline, CDR1 is MNHEY and CDR2 is SVGAGI. The CDR3 spells CASRQGWSEAFF. The CDR3 DNA is TGTGCCAGCAGACAGGGTTGGAGTGAGGCTTTCTTT.

The V gene is TRBV9, the J gene TRBJ2-1, with 11 bases lining up with TRBD2. The V gene end was trimmed by 1 base and the J gene end by 5 bases; junction bases not matched to a gene: 8. Germline assignment: CDR1 SGDLS and CDR2 YYNGEE. The CDR3 consists of 17 residues. The CDR3, as DNA: TGTGCCAGCAGCGTAACTAGCGGGAGAGAACGGGACAATGAGCAGTTCTTC. Translating gives CASSVTSGRERDNEQFF. Combining the CDR3 with reference TRBV9 and TRBJ2-1 gives the whole variable domain DSGVTQTPKHLITATGQRVTLRCSPRSGDLSVYWYQQSLDQGLQFLIQYYNGEERAKGNILERFSAQQFPDLHSELNLSSLELGDSALYFCASSVTSGRERDNEQFFGPGTRLTVL.

The J gene is TRBJ1-4, the V gene TRBV4-2, with TRBD1 matching 8 bases. Germline CDR1 reads LGHNA; CDR2 reads YNFKEQ. The V and J ends lost 4 bases and 8 bases, in that order; junction bases with no gene match: 12. The CDR3 consists of 16 residues. CDR3 loop: CASSLPTGGREEKLFF. The CDR3 DNA reads as TGTGCCAGCAGCCTGCCCACAGGGGGAAGGGAAGAAAAACTGTTTTTT.

The V call is TRBV7-2, the J call TRBJ2-2, with TRBD2 as a possible D gene (5 bases). Deletions cut 1 base from V and 2 bases from J, with 11 bases between. Germline loops: CDR1 SGHTA, CDR2 FQGNSA. CDR3 length equals 16 residues. CDR3 amino acids: CASSLEGRINTGELFF. As DNA, the CDR3 is TGTGCCAGCAGCTTAGAAGGGAGAATTAACACCGGGGAGCTGTTTTTT.

This clone was seen only once. This rearrangement joins TRBV7-9 to TRBJ1-3; TRBD1 matches at 8 bases. Germline V gives CDR1 SEHNR, CDR2 FQNEAQ (reference sequence). This CDR3 has 15 residues. After removal of 5 bases from V and 7 bases from J, the junction contained 10 bases not matched to a gene. The CDR3 DNA reads TGTGCCAGCAGCACCAGACAGGGGACCGGCAACACCATATATTTT. As protein: CASSTRQGTGNTIYF.

The chain carries TRBV6-5 and TRBJ2-7; TRBD1 agrees at 7 bases. This CDR3 contains 13 residues. The trim removed 7 bases at V and 0 bases at J, leaving 3 bases unmatched. The germline gives CDR1 MNHEY, CDR2 SVGAGI. CDR3 loop: CASIDRASYEQYF. As DNA, the CDR3 is TGTGCCAGCATAGACAGGGCCTCCTACGAGCAGTACTTC.